These T cell receptor beta chains were read from a single sample in a study of OX40 agonist ivuxolimab in advanced cancers. The data were produced by immunoSEQ multiplex PCR, yet TCRdb's version contains in-frame clones alone and is incomplete. The sample carries tens of thousands of clones, more than 65% recorded once. The source was CD4+ or CD8+ T cells sorted from blood, collected in a trial of the OX40 agonist ivuxolimab. Receptors were obtained from an adult with an advanced solid tumor such as melanoma, head and neck, liver or kidney cancer. The CDR3 runs from the conserved cysteine through the conserved F or W. The D gene is left open where the match is weak. Size tells how often a clone was seen (once, few, many) or the class of an expanded clone, and some rows leave it out.

>TRBD1|TRBV7-9|TRBJ1-4|-
TGTGCCAGCAGCCCTACGACAGGGGCAACTAATGAAAAACTGTTTTTT
CASSPTTGATNEKLFF
>TRBD1|TRBV9|TRBJ1-5|-
TGTGCCAGCAGCCCCAGAGGGACAGGGGTCAATCAGCCCCAGCATTTT
CASSPRGTGVNQPQHF
>TRBD1|TRBV9|TRBJ1-3|-
TGTGCCAGCAGCCCACGGACAGGGGGCCTTAACACCATATATTTT
CASSPRTGGLNTIYF
>-|TRBV7-3|TRBJ2-1|-
TGTGCCAGCAGCACTACAACCTACAATGAGCAGTTCTTC
CASSTTTYNEQFF
>-|TRBV11-2|TRBJ2-7|-
TGTGCCAGCAGCCCACCCCCCGGGGGGGACAGGTTCTACGAGCAGTACTTC
CASSPPPGGDRFYEQYF
>TRBD1|TRBV9|TRBJ2-2|-
TGTGCCAGCAGCCTTGCGACAGGGACAAACGGGGAGCTGTTTTTT
CASSLATGTNGELFF
>-|TRBV6-1|TRBJ1-1|-
TGTGCCAGCAGTGAAGGGGGGCGTAGCACTGAAGCTTTCTTT
CASSEGGRSTEAFF
>-|TRBV5-3|TRBJ2-7|-
TGTGCCAGCAGCTACAGACAGGGAGGGGCCTACGAGCAGTACTTC
CASSYRQGGAYEQYF
>-|TRBV19|TRBJ1-2|-
TGTGCCAGTACTCCTCAGGGTGGTATTATCGGGTATGGCTACACCTTC
CASTPQGGIIGYGYTF
>-|TRBV2|TRBJ2-1|-
TGTGCCAGCAGTGAAGCGCTTAGTTTCTCCTACAATGAGCAGTTCTTC
CASSEALSFSYNEQFF
>TRBD1|TRBV18|TRBJ1-5|few
TGTGCCAGCTCACCTAACGGGGGGCAGGGGGATCAGCCCCAGCATTTT
CASSPNGGQGDQPQHF
>-|TRBV6-4|TRBJ2-6|few
TGTGCCAGCAGTGAGGACAGCTCTGGGGCCAACGTCCTGACTTTC
CASSEDSSGANVLTF
>-|TRBV7-9|TRBJ1-3|once
TGTGCCAGCAGCTCGAGGGGGGTCTCTGGAAACACCATATATTTT
CASSSRGVSGNTIYF
>-|TRBV6-5|TRBJ2-7|-
TGTGCCAGCAGTTACTCCGGACAGAATAGCTACGAGCAGTACTTC
CASSYSGQNSYEQYF
>TRBD2|TRBV29-1|TRBJ2-7|-
TGCAGCGTGGTAGCGGGAGGTGTCGGCGAGCAGTACTTC
CSVVAGGVGEQYF
>TRBD1|TRBV19|TRBJ2-3|once
TGTGCCAGTGGATACAGGGGAGATACGCAGTATTTT
CASGYRGDTQYF
>-|TRBV5-8|TRBJ2-1|-
TGTGCCAGCAGCCAAGGACAGATTTACAATGAGCAGTTCTTC
CASSQGQIYNEQFF
>TRBD2|TRBV11-3|TRBJ2-5|-
TGTGCCAGCAGCTCCACTAGCGCAGCACCCCAGTACTTC
CASSSTSAAPQYF
>-|TRBV9|TRBJ2-1|-
TGTGCCAGCAGCGTAGGCTACCGCCTCTCCTACAATGAGCAGTTCTTC
CASSVGYRLSYNEQFF
>TRBD2|TRBV7-2|TRBJ2-5|-
TGTGCCAGCAGCTCCCACATTAACTCCGGGACTAGCGATCAAGAGACCCAGTACTTC
CASSSHINSGTSDQETQYF
>-|TRBV7-2|TRBJ1-2|-
TGTGCCAGCAGCTTAGGTGGGGCTAACTATGGCTACACCTTC
CASSLGGANYGYTF
>-|TRBV30|TRBJ1-1|-
TGTGCTCAGGACACTGAAGCTTTCTTT
CAQDTEAFF
>-|TRBV6-6|TRBJ2-5|-
TGTGCCAGCAGTTCTGCGTCCCCGGGGGAGACCCAGTACTTC
CASSSASPGETQYF
>TRBD2|TRBV5-1|TRBJ2-7|-
TGCGCCAGCAGCCCCCCGACTAGCGCCGCCTACGAGCAGTACTTC
CASSPPTSAAYEQYF
>-|TRBV6-5|TRBJ1-2|-
TGTGCCAGCAGTGAGGAGTCGAGCTATGGCTACACCTTC
CASSEESSYGYTF
>-|TRBV5-4|TRBJ2-1|-
TGTGCCAGCAGCTTTAATAGCGGCTCCTACAATGAGCAGTTCTTC
CASSFNSGSYNEQFF
>TRBD1|TRBV18|TRBJ2-6|-
TGTGCCAGCTCCCCTCGAGGGGGCGCTACCGGGGCCAACGTCCTGACTTTC
CASSPRGGATGANVLTF
>TRBD2|TRBV29-1|TRBJ2-3|-
TGCGGCGGAGGGGCGGGAGGTAGCACAGATACGCAGTATTTT
CGGGAGGSTDTQYF
>-|TRBV7-3|TRBJ2-1|-
TGTGCCAGCAGCCCCCCCGGACGGAATGAGCAGTTCTTC
CASSPPGRNEQFF
>TRBD1|TRBV2|TRBJ2-1|-
TGTGCCAGCAGGGCCGGGACAGGGCAAAGTTATGACAATGAGCAGTTCTTC
CASRAGTGQSYDNEQFF
>-|TRBV4-2|TRBJ2-6|-
TGTGCCAGCAGCCAAGATCCGCACTCTGGGGCCAACGTCCTGACTTTC
CASSQDPHSGANVLTF
>-|TRBV27|TRBJ2-3|-
TGTGCCAGCAGTTTGGTAGGGCCTACAGATACGCAGTATTTT
CASSLVGPTDTQYF
>-|TRBV6-4|TRBJ2-2|-
TGTGCCAGCAGTGACATAGGGAACACCGGGGAGCTGTTTTTT
CASSDIGNTGELFF
>-|TRBV27|TRBJ2-5|-
TGTGCCAGCAGTACCCAAGGGGTTGAGACCCAGTACTTC
CASSTQGVETQYF
>TRBD1|TRBV10-3|TRBJ1-1|once
TGTGCCATCAGCGGAAAACAGGGGTTGAACACTGAAGCTTTCTTT
CAISGKQGLNTEAFF
>-|TRBV9|TRBJ2-1|-
TGTGCCAGCAGCTCCCCGTCTGGAGGGAGCTCCTACAATGAGCAGTTCTTC
CASSSPSGGSSYNEQFF
>-|TRBV10-2|TRBJ1-2|-
TGCGCCAGCAGGGAGAGGACAGTAGATCGTGGCTACACCTTC
CASRERTVDRGYTF
>TRBD2|TRBV11-2|TRBJ2-5|-
TGTGCCAGCAGCAAGACTAGCGGGAGGGCCGTACCAGAGACCCAGTACTTC
CASSKTSGRAVPETQYF
>TRBD2|TRBV5-6|TRBJ2-1|-
TGTGCCAGCAGCTACAACAGCGGGAGGGCCCACAATGAGCAGTTCTTC
CASSYNSGRAHNEQFF
>-|TRBV12-5|TRBJ1-1|-
TGTGCTAGTGGTTTGGGGACGACCACTGAAGCTTTCTTT
CASGLGTTTEAFF
>-|TRBV7-2|TRBJ2-5|-
TGTGCCAGCAGTTTTCCCAAAGAGACCCAGTACTTC
CASSFPKETQYF
>-|TRBV5-1|TRBJ1-1|-
TGCGCCAGCAGCTCCGGGGGCGCGGGTTACACTGAAGCTTTCTTT
CASSSGGAGYTEAFF
>-|TRBV5-1|TRBJ1-4|-
TGCGCCAGCAGCTTGGGAGCGGAGGATGAAAAACTGTTTTTT
CASSLGAEDEKLFF